This TCR beta chain was sequenced in a study of siplizumab effects on memory and regulatory T cells. Across the study: Mixed lymphocyte reactions ran in pairs, with siplizumab at roughly 1 ug/mL or without drug.

Cells that made up the mixed lymphocyte reaction were cocultured at 37°C for approximately 6 days. With respect to this clone: What it binds is unknown.

TCRdb keeps only in-frame clones here, not all; method: immunoSEQ multiplex PCR. The profile shows 20,000 or so clones, 44% of them singletons. Regarding the study as a whole: Siplizumab brought about a significant reduction in alloreactive sequences traceable to unstimulated CD4+ memory cells. The diversity of naive T cells seemed greater than that of memory cells, and their alloresponse contribution seemed major.

The CDR3 runs to 15 residues. Between the trimmed V and J ends, which lost 2 bases and 4 bases, there was a span of 11 bases. Germline V CDR1 and CDR2: SEHNR, FQNEAQ (reference sequence). This chain joins TRBV7-9 and TRBJ2-2, with D perhaps matching TRBD2 (5 bases). Material: CFSE-low (dividing) CD4+ T cells sorted from an allogeneic mixed lymphocyte reaction. The TCR sequence derives from a human donor in good health; the cells came from an allogeneic mixed lymphocyte reaction. Some clones in this sample may be carry-over from other donors' samples. In DNA, the CDR3 is TGTGCCAGCAGCTTAAGGACTGGGAGCACCGGGGAGCTGTTTTTT. Protein product: CASSLRTGSTGELFF.